Listed here are 9 T cell receptor beta chains from one sample, sequenced in a study of T cell responses to AZD1222 COVID-19 vaccine (dated by TCRdb to 2020 to 2023). According to the study, the label for this sample's time point signals: about 28 days (+/-7) after the second vaccine dose. Preparation of the library involved the immunoSEQ multiplex PCR assay. Imported from immuneACCESS, the table was reduced by TCRdb to in-frame sequences with V and J called. These copies leave out some clones; in studies compared against another copy, an unresolved V gene accounts for under half, and the cause of the remainder is not known. The sample table holds under 150,000 clones, of which approximately 86% were seen once. The ten largest clones capture 5% to 7% of the sample. The sequences come from peripheral blood, collected 28 days after the second AZD1222 dose. The receptors here all came from an adult who received the AZD1222 COVID-19 vaccine.

The chain employs TRBV11-3 and TRBJ1-4; the D gene is possibly TRBD1 (5 bases). The CDR3 has 15 amino acids. CDR1 and CDR2 from the germline V gene are SGHNT and YENEEA. Trimming took off 5 bases at V and 7 bases at J, with 17 bases between the two ends. CDR3 in amino acids: CASSASGDVFEKLFF. For the CDR3, the DNA is TGTGCCAGCAGCGCCAGCGGGGACGTCTTTGAAAAACTGTTTTTT.

This sequence joins TRBV7-2 and TRBJ1-3; D uncertain. CDR1 is SGHTA, CDR2 FQGNSA, per germline. The CDR3 extends over 13 amino acids. V lost 7 bases and J 4 bases, leaving 11 bases between the germline ends. CDR3: CASTPGLGNTIYF. DNA for the CDR3: TGTGCCAGCACCCCTGGGTTGGGAAACACCATATATTTT.

The chain couples TRBV7-2 to TRBJ1-1; the D is unclear. The CDR3 is made up of 14 amino acids. The V gene's germline CDR1 is SGHTA and CDR2 FQGNSA. V lost 6 bases and J lost 1, with 12 bases in between. CDR3 sequence reads: CASSSRTGNTEAFF. The DNA for the CDR3 is TGTGCCAGCAGTTCTCGGACGGGGAACACTGAAGCTTTCTTT.

The J gene is TRBJ1-5, the V gene TRBV28, with 11 nucleotides matching TRBD1. CDR3 size: 15 residues. Germline CDR1 is MDHEN and CDR2 is SYDVKM. V lost 6 bases, J lost 4 bases, and 5 bases stayed unmatched. The CDR3 sequence is CASRRTGGGNQPQHF. The DNA of the CDR3 is TGTGCCAGCAGGCGGACAGGGGGCGGGAATCAGCCCCAGCATTTT.

This chain joins TRBV7-9 and TRBJ1-5; a weak D match, TRBD1 (6 bases). Germline CDR1 SEHNR, CDR2 FQNEAQ (reference sequence). V lost 1 base, J lost 4 bases, and 11 bases lay in between. The CDR3 extends over 15 amino acids. The CDR3 sequence is CASSLEAGENQPQHF. CDR3 nucleotides: TGTGCCAGCAGCTTAGAGGCAGGGGAGAATCAGCCCCAGCATTTT.

The V call is TRBV12-3 or TRBV12-4, the J call TRBJ1-1; D is uncertain. The germline V and J ends were trimmed by 3 bases and 1 base, with 3 bases remaining between them. This CDR3 contains 12 residues. The chain's CDR3 is CASSLWNTEAFF. The DNA for the CDR3 is TGTGCCAGCAGTTTGTGGAACACTGAAGCTTTCTTT.

The rearrangement joins TRBV7-9 to TRBJ1-1; D gene unclear. Trimming cost V 1 base and J 10 bases, with 10 bases left between them. The CDR3 covers 12 residues. Germline CDR1 and CDR2: SEHNR and FQNEAQ (reference sequence). Written as DNA, the CDR3 is TGTGCCAGCAGCTTAGATGGCGCGGGAGCTTTCTTT. It is translated as CASSLDGAGAFF.

CDR3 amino acids: CASSRGQNTDTQYF. In DNA, the CDR3 is TGCGCCAGCAGCAGGGGACAGAACACAGATACGCAGTATTTT. V gene TRBV5-1 combines with J gene TRBJ2-3, with TRBD1 identical over 7 bases. V was pared by 4 bases and J by 2 bases, with 4 bases of the junction left unmatched. From germline, CDR1 is SGHRS and CDR2 YFSETQ. CDR3 length: 14 amino acids.

The V and J genes are TRBV7-9 and TRBJ1-5; 8 nucleotides agree with TRBD1. CDR3 length: 16 residues. V was pared by 8 bases and J by 5 bases, with 14 bases of the junction left unmatched. The germline V gene has CDR1 SEHNR and CDR2 FQNEAQ (reference sequence). The CDR3, as DNA: TGTGCCAGCGCCACCACGGCGGGACAGGCTGATCAGCCCCAGCATTTT. Amino acid sequence: CASATTAGQADQPQHF.